The rows below give T cell receptor beta chains drawn from one sample of a study of cytomegalovirus exposure and HLA in healthy donors. Clones were read by immunoSEQ multiplex PCR, and TCRdb kept only the in-frame ones, dropping some. This sample has about 130,000 clones, with 81% found just once. Sequencing was carried out using PBMCs. The receptors were gathered from a woman between 40 and 55 years old in good health and CMV-seropositive. Each CDR3 is given with its conserved first and last residue. The D gene is left open where the match is weak. The listing skips clone size in some rows; elsewhere it reads once, few, many or a size class.

D: NA
size: few
V: TRBV27
J: TRBJ1-1
CDR3: CATRAGTSTTEAFF
DNA: TGTGCCACAAGAGCCGGGACATCCACCACTGAAGCTTTCTTT

D: TRBD2
size: NA
V: TRBV19
J: TRBJ2-5
CDR3: CASKNRAGGGEAAQYF
DNA: TGTGCCAGTAAGAATCGAGCGGGGGGCGGCGAGGCGGCCCAGTACTTC

D: NA
size: NA
V: TRBV5-1
J: TRBJ2-5
CDR3: CASLQGESETQYF
DNA: TGCGCCAGCCTACAGGGCGAGTCAGAGACCCAGTACTTC

D: NA
size: NA
V: TRBV10-2
J: TRBJ1-5
CDR3: CASSEIGRLQPQHF
DNA: TGCGCCAGCAGTGAAATTGGGCGCTTACAGCCCCAGCATTTT

D: NA
size: NA
V: TRBV6-5
J: TRBJ1-2
CDR3: CATGEVPDYGYTF
DNA: TGTGCCACTGGGGAGGTTCCGGACTATGGCTACACCTTC

D: NA
size: NA
V: TRBV7-6
J: TRBJ2-7
CDR3: CASSSPGEASSYEQYF
DNA: TGTGCCAGCAGCTCGCCGGGTGAGGCCAGCTCCTACGAGCAGTACTTC

D: NA
size: NA
V: TRBV21-1
J: TRBJ1-5
CDR3: CASSKVREGAAEGQPQHF
DNA: TGTGCCAGCAGCAAGGTCCGGGAGGGGGCGGCGGAGGGCCAGCCCCAGCATTTT

D: TRBD2
size: NA
V: TRBV19
J: TRBJ2-7
CDR3: CASSIETGLGIYEQYF
DNA: TGTGCCAGTAGTATAGAAACCGGACTAGGGATCTACGAGCAGTACTTC

D: TRBD1
size: NA
V: TRBV18
J: TRBJ2-2
CDR3: CASSPLETGDPWKLFF
DNA: TGTGCCAGCTCACCACTCGAGACAGGGGACCCTTGGAAGCTGTTTTTT

D: TRBD2
size: NA
V: TRBV10-3
J: TRBJ2-3
CDR3: CAISGGTSGGSDTQYF
DNA: TGTGCCATCAGTGGAGGGACTAGCGGGGGTTCAGATACGCAGTATTTT

D: NA
size: NA
V: TRBV6-5
J: TRBJ2-5
CDR3: CASLGGGQETQYF
DNA: TGTGCCAGCCTGGGTGGGGGGCAAGAGACCCAGTACTTC

D: TRBD2
size: NA
V: TRBV5-1
J: TRBJ2-1
CDR3: CASSSFPPGLAGGTGFF
DNA: TGCGCCAGCAGCTCATTCCCCCCGGGACTAGCGGGGGGGACTGGGTTCTTC

D: NA
size: few
V: TRBV30
J: TRBJ1-1
CDR3: CAWSVLNKNTEAFF
DNA: TGTGCCTGGAGTGTTCTGAACAAGAACACTGAAGCTTTCTTT

D: NA
size: NA
V: TRBV27
J: TRBJ2-3
CDR3: CASSFSAGRGSTDTQYF
DNA: TGTGCCAGCAGTTTTAGTGCAGGGAGGGGGAGCACAGATACGCAGTATTTT

D: NA
size: NA
V: TRBV28
J: TRBJ2-6
CDR3: CASRLDRKANVLTF
DNA: TGTGCCAGCAGACTTGATCGAAAGGCCAACGTCCTGACTTTC

D: TRBD2
size: NA
V: TRBV5-6
J: TRBJ2-1
CDR3: CASSSGRLAGGLYNEQFF
DNA: TGTGCCAGCAGCTCGGGGCGGCTAGCGGGAGGACTCTACAATGAGCAGTTCTTC

D: TRBD1
size: few
V: TRBV2
J: TRBJ1-4
CDR3: CASSVGQREKLFF
DNA: TGTGCCAGCAGTGTGGGACAGAGAGAAAAACTGTTTTTT

D: TRBD1
size: NA
V: TRBV18
J: TRBJ1-1
CDR3: CASSPPGQGPTEAFF
DNA: TGTGCCAGCTCACCACCGGGACAGGGACCCACTGAAGCTTTCTTT

D: NA
size: few
V: TRBV4-1
J: TRBJ1-2
CDR3: CASSQGETNYGYTF
DNA: TGCGCCAGCAGCCAAGGAGAGACTAACTATGGCTACACCTTC

D: NA
size: NA
V: TRBV5-1
J: TRBJ2-3
CDR3: CASSLGQQTDTQYF
DNA: TGCGCCAGCAGCCTAGGACAGCAGACAGATACGCAGTATTTT

D: NA
size: NA
V: TRBV21-1
J: TRBJ2-7
CDR3: CASKGGGRGLYEQYF
DNA: TGTGCGAGCAAAGGGGGCGGGAGGGGCCTCTACGAGCAGTACTTC

D: NA
size: NA
V: TRBV30
J: TRBJ1-2
CDR3: CAWSTTEIGYTF
DNA: TGTGCCTGGAGTACGACAGAGATTGGCTACACCTTC

D: TRBD1
size: NA
V: TRBV2
J: TRBJ1-6
CDR3: CASSKPTGGSNSPLHF
DNA: TGTGCCAGCAGTAAACCGACAGGGGGAAGTAATTCACCCCTCCACTTT

D: TRBD2
size: NA
V: TRBV9
J: TRBJ2-7
CDR3: CASSVAGTSDYEQYF
DNA: TGTGCCAGCAGCGTAGCTGGGACTAGCGACTACGAGCAGTACTTC

D: TRBD2
size: NA
V: TRBV4-1
J: TRBJ2-1
CDR3: CASSQLTSDYNEQFF
DNA: TGCGCCAGCAGCCAGTTGACTAGCGACTACAATGAGCAGTTCTTC

D: NA
size: once
V: TRBV10-3
J: TRBJ2-7
CDR3: CAISDSRATSYEQYF
DNA: TGTGCCATCAGTGATTCCAGAGCGACTTCGTACGAGCAGTACTTC

D: NA
size: NA
V: TRBV7-9
J: TRBJ1-1
CDR3: CASSLDGQMNTEAFF
DNA: TGTGCCAGCAGCTTAGACGGACAGATGAACACTGAAGCTTTCTTT

D: NA
size: NA
V: TRBV4-1
J: TRBJ2-5
CDR3: CASSPLSGVYETQYF
DNA: TGCGCCAGCAGCCCCCTTTCAGGGGTCTATGAGACCCAGTACTTC

D: TRBD1
size: once
V: TRBV6-1
J: TRBJ1-5
CDR3: CASSEASGGSNQPQHF
DNA: TGTGCCAGCAGTGAAGCGTCAGGGGGTAGCAATCAGCCCCAGCATTTT

D: TRBD2
size: NA
V: TRBV7-9
J: TRBJ2-1
CDR3: CASSPQPGLVGDYNEQFF
DNA: TGTGCCAGCAGCCCGCAGCCGGGACTAGTGGGGGATTACAATGAGCAGTTCTTC

D: NA
size: once
V: TRBV30
J: TRBJ2-5
CDR3: CAWSETSTRVGETQYF
DNA: TGTGCCTGGAGTGAAACGTCTACCAGGGTAGGAGAGACCCAGTACTTC

D: NA
size: NA
V: TRBV18
J: TRBJ2-7
CDR3: CASSTSPYEQYF
DNA: TGTGCCAGCTCAACTTCACCCTACGAGCAGTACTTC

D: NA
size: NA
V: TRBV7-9
J: TRBJ1-1
CDR3: CASSLTQGVVEAFF
DNA: TGTGCCAGCAGCCTGACACAGGGAGTTGTTGAAGCTTTCTTT

D: NA
size: NA
V: TRBV10-3
J: TRBJ1-1
CDR3: CATSTSTGNTEAFF
DNA: TGTGCCACCTCCACCTCAACAGGAAACACTGAAGCTTTCTTT

D: TRBD1
size: NA
V: TRBV18
J: TRBJ1-1
CDR3: CASSQTGRTEAFF
DNA: TGTGCCAGCTCCCAGACAGGGAGGACTGAAGCTTTCTTT

D: TRBD2
size: NA
V: TRBV5-1
J: TRBJ2-7
CDR3: CASSLAVGGAPYEQYF
DNA: TGCGCCAGCAGCTTGGCCGTCGGGGGGGCCCCCTACGAGCAGTACTTC

D: TRBD2
size: once
V: TRBV15
J: TRBJ2-3
CDR3: CATSRDNLASGSLSTDTQYF
DNA: TGTGCCACCAGCAGAGATAATCTGGCTAGCGGGAGTCTTAGCACAGATACGCAGTATTTT

D: NA
size: NA
V: TRBV2
J: TRBJ1-5
CDR3: CASLSGYSNQPQHF
DNA: TGTGCCAGCCTCTCAGGGTATAGCAATCAGCCCCAGCATTTT

D: TRBD2
size: NA
V: TRBV11-3
J: TRBJ2-1
CDR3: CASSLDGLAGSSYNEQFF
DNA: TGTGCCAGCAGCTTAGATGGACTAGCGGGGAGCTCCTACAATGAGCAGTTCTTC

D: TRBD2
size: NA
V: TRBV7-3
J: TRBJ2-1
CDR3: CASSLGREGEQFF
DNA: TGTGCCAGCAGCTTGGGGAGGGAGGGTGAGCAGTTCTTC

D: NA
size: NA
V: TRBV5-6
J: TRBJ2-2
CDR3: CASSFGQPNTGELFF
DNA: TGTGCCAGCAGCTTTGGACAGCCGAACACCGGGGAGCTGTTTTTT

D: NA
size: NA
V: TRBV7-2
J: TRBJ2-1
CDR3: CASSYRRRASEQFF
DNA: TGTGCCAGCAGCTACCGCAGGCGGGCGAGTGAGCAGTTCTTC

D: NA
size: NA
V: TRBV5-8
J: TRBJ2-4
CDR3: CASSRGGGLGNIQYF
DNA: TGTGCCAGCAGCCGGGGCGGGGGCCTTGGAAACATTCAGTACTTC

D: NA
size: NA
V: TRBV6-1
J: TRBJ2-7
CDR3: CASSEAREQYF
DNA: TGTGCCAGCAGTGAAGCGCGGGAGCAGTACTTC

D: NA
size: once
V: TRBV19
J: TRBJ2-7
CDR3: CASSDKQDSSYEQYF
DNA: TGTGCCAGTAGTGACAAACAGGACAGCTCCTACGAGCAGTACTTC

D: NA
size: NA
V: TRBV5-6
J: TRBJ2-7
CDR3: CASSLVVGSVYEQYF
DNA: TGTGCCAGCAGCTTGGTCGTCGGGTCCGTCTACGAGCAGTACTTC

D: NA
size: NA
V: TRBV7-8
J: TRBJ1-2
CDR3: CASAMGSGYGYTF
DNA: TGTGCCAGCGCTATGGGAAGCGGCTATGGCTACACCTTC

D: TRBD2
size: NA
V: TRBV7-3
J: TRBJ2-3
CDR3: CASSAGTSGNTDTQYF
DNA: TGTGCCAGCAGCGCGGGGACTAGCGGGAACACAGATACGCAGTATTTT

D: NA
size: NA
V: TRBV27
J: TRBJ2-7
CDR3: CASSLAPSSYEQYF
DNA: TGTGCCAGCAGTTTAGCTCCGAGCTCCTACGAGCAGTACTTC

D: TRBD1
size: once
V: TRBV5-1
J: TRBJ1-1
CDR3: CASSADRGANTEAFF
DNA: TGCGCCAGCAGCGCAGACAGGGGGGCGAACACTGAAGCTTTCTTT

D: TRBD2
size: NA
V: TRBV19
J: TRBJ2-5
CDR3: CASSINGWAGEETQYF
DNA: TGTGCCAGTAGTATAAATGGTTGGGCGGGGGAGGAGACCCAGTACTTC

D: NA
size: few
V: TRBV6-6
J: TRBJ1-1
CDR3: CASSIEGNTEAFF
DNA: TGTGCCAGCAGCATCGAGGGGAACACTGAAGCTTTCTTT